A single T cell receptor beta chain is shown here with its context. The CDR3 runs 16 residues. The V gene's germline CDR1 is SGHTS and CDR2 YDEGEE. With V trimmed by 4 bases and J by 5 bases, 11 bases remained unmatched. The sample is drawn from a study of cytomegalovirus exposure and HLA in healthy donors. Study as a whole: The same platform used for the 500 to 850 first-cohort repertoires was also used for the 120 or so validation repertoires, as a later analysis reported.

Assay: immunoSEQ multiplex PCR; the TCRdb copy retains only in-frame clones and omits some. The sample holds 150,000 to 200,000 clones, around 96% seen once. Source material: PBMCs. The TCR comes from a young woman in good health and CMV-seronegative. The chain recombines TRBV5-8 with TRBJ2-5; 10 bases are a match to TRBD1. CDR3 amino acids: CASSPGRDRGVETQYF. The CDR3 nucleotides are TGTGCCAGCAGCCCGGGACGGGACAGGGGCGTGGAGACCCAGTACTTC.